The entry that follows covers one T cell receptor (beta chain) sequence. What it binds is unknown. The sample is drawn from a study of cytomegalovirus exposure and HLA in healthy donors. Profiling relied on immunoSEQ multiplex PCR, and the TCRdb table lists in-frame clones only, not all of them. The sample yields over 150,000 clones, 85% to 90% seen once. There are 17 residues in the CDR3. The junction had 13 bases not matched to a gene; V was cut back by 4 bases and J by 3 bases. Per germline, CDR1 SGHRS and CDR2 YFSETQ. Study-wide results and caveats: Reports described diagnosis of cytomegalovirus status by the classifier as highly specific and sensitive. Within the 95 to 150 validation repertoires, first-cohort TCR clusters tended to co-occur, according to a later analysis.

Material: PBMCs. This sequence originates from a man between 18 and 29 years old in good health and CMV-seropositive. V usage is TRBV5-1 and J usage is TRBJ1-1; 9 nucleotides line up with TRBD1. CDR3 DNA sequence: TGCGCCAGCAGCGGCGGACAGGGGAAGGGCTTACACACTGAAGCTTTCTTT. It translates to CASSGGQGKGLHTEAFF. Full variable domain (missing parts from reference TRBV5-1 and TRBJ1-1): KAGVTQTPRYLIKTRGQQVTLSCSPISGHRSVSWYQQTPGQGLQFLFEYFSETQRNKGNFPGRFSGRQFSNSRSEMNVSTLELGDSALYLCASSGGQGKGLHTEAFFGQGTRLTVV.